This T cell receptor (beta chain) was profiled in a study of Ad26.COV2.S vaccination and SARS-CoV-2 variants. Whole-study context: Donor was one of the participants in the Ad26.COV2.S arm of the COV1001 trial.

Method: immunoSEQ multiplex PCR; TCRdb's copy keeps in-frame clones and lacks some. The table has 440,000 or so clones, less than 95% seen once; the top ten hold approximately 4.5%. The ends were cut back, 0 bases at V and 4 bases at J, with 11 bases in the middle. Per germline, CDR1 SGHTS and CDR2 YDEGEE. The CDR3 consists of 15 residues. In regard to this clone: What it binds is unknown.

Treatment in this sample: 19 received Ad26.COV2.S at low or high dose, single or two shots; about 5 received placebo; per-sample allocation not given. Specimen acquisition occurred on day 63 following the initial vaccine or placebo injection. Donation came from an adult in Boston who was aged 18-55 years. Study results and limitations: Similar non-spike TCR breadth was observed in recipients of vaccine and of placebo.

The sample in question was peripheral blood, obtained in a trial of Ad26.COV2.S vaccine versus placebo. The sequence derives from a person aged 18-60 years who received the Ad26.COV2.S COVID-19 vaccine or a placebo. V usage is TRBV5-8 and J usage is TRBJ1-5; maybe TRBD1 (5 bases). The CDR3 region is CASSLVQVNNQPQHF. The CDR3 DNA reads TGTGCCAGCAGCTTGGTACAGGTAAATAATCAGCCCCAGCATTTT.